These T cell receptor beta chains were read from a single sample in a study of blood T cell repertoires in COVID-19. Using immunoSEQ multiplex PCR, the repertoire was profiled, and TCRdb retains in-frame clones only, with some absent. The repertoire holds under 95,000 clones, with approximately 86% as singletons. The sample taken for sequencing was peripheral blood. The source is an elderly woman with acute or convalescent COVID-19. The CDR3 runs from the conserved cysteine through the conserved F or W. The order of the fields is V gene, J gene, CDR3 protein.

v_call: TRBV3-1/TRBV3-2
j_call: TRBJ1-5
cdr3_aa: CASSQGTGHQPQHF

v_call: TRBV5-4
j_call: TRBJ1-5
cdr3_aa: CASSWGTGLAGQPQHF

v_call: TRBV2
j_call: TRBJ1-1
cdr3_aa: CASSNRGTEAFF

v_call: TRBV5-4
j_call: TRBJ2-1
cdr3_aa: CASSLGGGTSGYNEQFF

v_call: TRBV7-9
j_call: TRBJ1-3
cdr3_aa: CASSPRAEAGNTIYF

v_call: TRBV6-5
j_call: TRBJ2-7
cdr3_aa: CASSSSGQPNSYEQYF

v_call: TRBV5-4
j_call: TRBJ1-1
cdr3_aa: CASSFAGGGTEAFF

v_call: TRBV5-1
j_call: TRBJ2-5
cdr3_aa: CASSQGLAGGQETQYF

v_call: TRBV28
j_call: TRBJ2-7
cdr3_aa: CAEPYEQYF

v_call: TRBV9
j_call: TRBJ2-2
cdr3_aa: CASTGQGRNDGELFF

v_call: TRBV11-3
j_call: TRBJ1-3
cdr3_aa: CASSPTTGFSGNTIYF

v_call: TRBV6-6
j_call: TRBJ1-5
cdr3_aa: CASSSHSNQPQHF

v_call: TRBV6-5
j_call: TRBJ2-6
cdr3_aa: CASSHRGSGANVLTF

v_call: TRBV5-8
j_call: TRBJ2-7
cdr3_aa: CASSLNSLTSGVTYEQYF

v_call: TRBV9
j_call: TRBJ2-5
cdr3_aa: CASSSGTSGYSGETQYF

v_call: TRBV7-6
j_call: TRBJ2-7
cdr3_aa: CASSLGGTSAGYEQYF

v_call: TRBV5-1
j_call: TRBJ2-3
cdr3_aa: CASSFFLTSGGVHTQYF

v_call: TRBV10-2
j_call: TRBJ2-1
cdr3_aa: CASKWEVGYNEQFF

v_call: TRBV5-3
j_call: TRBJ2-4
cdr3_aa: CDQRTSGGRLAKNIQYF

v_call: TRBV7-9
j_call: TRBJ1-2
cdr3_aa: CASSLGDRGNYGYTF

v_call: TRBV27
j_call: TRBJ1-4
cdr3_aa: CASRAGQGNGKLFF

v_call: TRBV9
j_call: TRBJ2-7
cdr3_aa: CASSRTAGTIPYEQYF

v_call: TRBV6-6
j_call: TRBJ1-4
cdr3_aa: CASSYADRGREKLFF

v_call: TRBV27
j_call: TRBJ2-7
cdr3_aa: CASNSRDRGSYEQYF

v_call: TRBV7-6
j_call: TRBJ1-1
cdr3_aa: CASSLAVGGNTEAFF

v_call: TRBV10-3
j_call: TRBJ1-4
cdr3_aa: CAISAGGTGRVMDEKLFF

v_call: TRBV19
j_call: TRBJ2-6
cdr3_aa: CASSIPQASGANVLTF

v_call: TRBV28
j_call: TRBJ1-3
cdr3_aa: CASSPPAGQGGNTIYF

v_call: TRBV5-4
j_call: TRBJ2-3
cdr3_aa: CASSLVGTSGGSTDTQYF

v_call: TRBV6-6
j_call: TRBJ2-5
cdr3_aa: CASNRGSETQYF

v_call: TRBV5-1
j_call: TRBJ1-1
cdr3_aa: CASSSGQVNTEAFF

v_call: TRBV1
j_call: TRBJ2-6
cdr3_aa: CTSSQVQRGKSGANVLTF

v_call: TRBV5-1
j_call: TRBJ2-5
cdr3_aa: CASSFPGIQETQYF

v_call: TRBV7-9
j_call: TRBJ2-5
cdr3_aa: CASSTYRGRDQETQYF

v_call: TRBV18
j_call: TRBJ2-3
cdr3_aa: CASSPRAAGLADTQYF

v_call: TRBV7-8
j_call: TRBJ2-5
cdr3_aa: CASSRLGLAGWLQETQYF

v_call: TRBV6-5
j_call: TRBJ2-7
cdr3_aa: CASSYGASGAYEQYF

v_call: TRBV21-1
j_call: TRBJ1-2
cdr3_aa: CASSKVGQAANYGYTF

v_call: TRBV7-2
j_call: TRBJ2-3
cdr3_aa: CASSLEASGDTQYF

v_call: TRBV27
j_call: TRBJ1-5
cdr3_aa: CASSSLGAGQPQHF

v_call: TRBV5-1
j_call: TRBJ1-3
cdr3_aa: CASSTGGHSGNTIYF

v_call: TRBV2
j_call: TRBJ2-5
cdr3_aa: CATSREETQYF

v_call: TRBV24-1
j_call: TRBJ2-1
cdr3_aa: CATSDSLAGGHYNEQFF

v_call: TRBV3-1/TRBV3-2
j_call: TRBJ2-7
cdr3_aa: CASSQDWGGAGEQYF

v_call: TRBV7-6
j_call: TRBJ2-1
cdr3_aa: CASSTGTSGNEQFF